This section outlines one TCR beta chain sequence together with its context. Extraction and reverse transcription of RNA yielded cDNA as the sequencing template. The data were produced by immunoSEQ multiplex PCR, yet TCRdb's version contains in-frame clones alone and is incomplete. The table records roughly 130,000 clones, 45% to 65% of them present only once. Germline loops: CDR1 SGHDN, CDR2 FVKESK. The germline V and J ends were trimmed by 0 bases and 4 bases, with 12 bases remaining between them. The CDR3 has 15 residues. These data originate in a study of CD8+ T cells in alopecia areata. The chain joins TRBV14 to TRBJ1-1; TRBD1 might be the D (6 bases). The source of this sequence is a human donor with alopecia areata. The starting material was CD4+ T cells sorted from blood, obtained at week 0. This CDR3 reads CASSQEDSFGTEAFF. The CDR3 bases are TGTGCCAGCAGCCAAGAGGACAGTTTTGGCACTGAAGCTTTCTTT.